The 11 T cell receptor beta chains given below trace back to one sample, sequenced in a study of CDR3 diversity in severe acne. TCRdb re-called the PCR reads through MiXCR, storing one row per CDR3 protein. The sample comprises about 93,000 distinct CDR3 sequences, 45% to 55% of which are singletons, and roughly a tenth rests with the top ten. The sample taken for sequencing was blood. Receptors were obtained from a male donor in good health, serving as a control.

This clonotype came up a few times. The J gene is TRBJ1-1, the V gene TRBV6-1; D gene ambiguous. V was shortened by 8 bases and J by 1 base, with 11 bases between the two germline ends. CDR1 MNHNS and CDR2 SASEGT come from the germline V gene. This CDR3 is 13 amino acids long. This chain's CDR3 is CASVGVGNTEAFF. DNA for the CDR3: TGTGCCAGCGTGGGTGTGGGGAACACTGAAGCTTTCTTT.

This chain joins TRBV12-3 or TRBV12-4 and TRBJ1-1, with no clear D. The CDR3 extends over 17 amino acids. V lost 6 bases to trimming and J lost 0 bases, with 20 bases between them. Written as DNA, the CDR3 is TGTGCCAGCAGCCCGAACGCGGTCGGTGGTGTGAACACTGAAGCTTTCTTT. It yields the protein CASSPNAVGGVNTEAFF.

The chain recombines TRBV5-5 with TRBJ1-2, with a weak D call TRBD1 (5 bases). CDR3 size: 17 residues. Germline lookup yields CDR1 SGHKS and CDR2 YYEKEE (reference sequence). The ends were cut back, 2 bases at V and 4 bases at J, with 21 bases in the middle. The DNA of the CDR3 is TGTGCCAGCAGCTTAGGCCTAGGGCAGGGCGATGGCTATGGCTACACCTTC. Translated: CASSLGLGQGDGYGYTF.

The sample holds many counts of this clonotype. The chain combines TRBV5-1 with TRBJ1-6; no clear D gene. CDR1 and CDR2 from the germline V gene are SGHRS and YFSETQ. This CDR3 region has 13 residues. Trimming took off 0 bases at V and 7 bases at J, with 5 bases between the two ends. The CDR3 loop reads CASSLDRNSPLHF. CDR3 nucleotides: TGCGCCAGCAGCTTGGACCGCAATTCACCCCTCCACTTT.

The chain links TRBV25-1 to TRBJ1-1; a weak D match, TRBD1 (5 bases). Trimming took off 5 bases at V and 2 bases at J, with 18 bases between the two ends. Germline V gene lookup returns CDR1 MGHDK and CDR2 SYGVNS. This CDR3 is 16 amino acids long. CDR3 coding DNA: TGTGCCAGCAGTTTTAAAGGGGTGAACGGTAACACTGAAGCTTTCTTT. Its protein is CASSFKGVNGNTEAFF.

This clonotype was picked up a small number of times. The V call is TRBV7-6, the J call TRBJ1-1; TRBD1 aligns across 8 bases. The germline CDR1 and CDR2 sequences are SGHVS and FNYEAQ. The CDR3 sequence is 13 residues long. V gave up 5 bases and J gave up 3 bases; unmatched junction bases: 2. CDR3 amino acids: CASSQTGDTEAFF. CDR3 nucleotide sequence: TGTGCCAGCAGCCAGACAGGGGACACTGAAGCTTTCTTT.

This clonotype has a count of ten or more. This chain links TRBV7-2 with TRBJ1-3; D not certain. In germline, CDR1 is SGHTA, CDR2 FQGNSA. The V and J ends lost 4 bases and 0 bases respectively, with 7 bases between them. The CDR3 loop spans 14 amino acids. The CDR3 reads CASSSGSSGNTIYF. The CDR3 nucleotides are TGTGCCAGCAGCTCTGGGAGCTCTGGAAACACCATATATTTT.

The genes are TRBV20-1 and TRBJ2-5, with D unclear. Trimming pared 0 bases from V and 6 bases from J, leaving 17 bases between. This CDR3 has 15 amino acids. The germline CDR1 and CDR2 sequences are DFQATT and SNEGSKA (reference sequence). CDR3 in DNA: TGCAGTGCTAGAGATTTTGGGGTCATTCAGAAGACCCAGTACTTC. Its translation is CSARDFGVIQKTQYF.

This sequence joins TRBV25-1 and TRBJ1-2, with 8 bases matching TRBD1. With 4 bases clipped from V and 8 bases from J, the junction kept 12 bases outside the gene matches. The length of the CDR3 is 15 residues. Germline CDR1 and CDR2: MGHDK and SYGVNS. The CDR3 region has the DNA TGTGCCAGCAGTGTTACAGGGGGTAATGTAGGAGGCTACACCTTC. Translation gives CASSVTGGNVGGYTF.

This clonotype was counted many times. The CDR3 reads CASSSGQDYGYTF. CDR3 DNA: TGTGCCAGCAGTTCGGGACAAGACTATGGCTACACCTTC. The chain employs TRBV12-3 or TRBV12-4 and TRBJ1-2, with a weak D call TRBD1 (6 bases). V was cut by 4 bases and J by 3 bases, with 9 bases left in between. The CDR3 runs to 13 residues.

This clonotype was counted many times. The gene calls are TRBV25-1 and TRBJ2-5; possibly TRBD1 for D (6 bases). The V gene lost 1 base and the J gene lost 5 bases, with 11 bases spanning the gap. The CDR3 runs to 14 residues. Germline CDR1 and CDR2: MGHDK and SYGVNS. The CDR3 region has the DNA TGTGCCAGCAGTGAATGGAGGACAGCCGAGACCCAGTACTTC. It specifies CASSEWRTAETQYF.